Following are 22 T cell receptor beta chains from one sample sequenced in a study of T cells after yellow fever vaccination. TCRdb re-derived calls from the 5' RACE reads in MiXCR, one entry per CDR3 protein. The repertoire includes around 530,000 distinct CDR3 sequences, around 16% of them detected once, and approximately 15% sits in the top ten. The source was PBMCs, collected 5 days after the first yellow fever vaccination. Receptor source: a man aged 18 to 29 who received the YFV17D yellow fever vaccine.

This chain joins TRBV7-2 and TRBJ2-5; D is uncertain. V was pared by 1 base and J by 1 base, with 13 bases between. This CDR3 contains 16 residues. CDR1 is SGHTA, CDR2 FQGNSA, per germline. DNA for the CDR3: TGTGCCAGCAGCTTAGGAGTAGCCTTAGCCCAAGAGACCCAGTACTTC. It codes for CASSLGVALAQETQYF.

The chain combines TRBV4-2 with TRBJ2-3; the match to TRBD1 covers 9 bases. Germline loops: CDR1 LGHNA, CDR2 YNFKEQ. The V segment lost 4 bases and the J segment 6 bases; nucleotides outside the gene matches: 8. The CDR3 sequence is 15 residues long. DNA of the CDR3: TGTGCCAGCAGCCTCCCGGGACAGGGTGTGGATACGCAGTATTTT. Its translation: CASSLPGQGVDTQYF.

The chain employs TRBV12-3 or TRBV12-4 and TRBJ2-2; D is tentatively TRBD1 or TRBD2 (6 bases each). Trimming stripped 6 bases from V and 2 bases from J, with 13 bases between. The length of the CDR3 is 15 residues. The CDR3 nucleotides are TGTGCCAGCAGCCGCGGGACAATCAACACCGGGGAGCTGTTTTTT. Residues: CASSRGTINTGELFF.

V is TRBV6-9 and J is TRBJ1-4; D gene ambiguous. The CDR3 runs 11 residues. Trimming cost V 5 bases and J 7 bases, with 5 bases left between them. CDR1 is MNHGY and CDR2 is SVAAGI in the germline V gene. The CDR3 DNA reads TGTGCCAGCAGTCAGACTGAAAAACTGTTTTTT. It yields the protein CASSQTEKLFF.

V usage is TRBV10-3 and J usage is TRBJ2-2, with a tentative D call TRBD1 (5 bases). Germline V gives CDR1 ENHRY, CDR2 SYGVKD. The CDR3 covers 13 residues. Trimming left V 4 bases short and J 7 bases short, with 10 bases between. As DNA, the CDR3 is TGTGCCATCAGTGGAGACAGTGTCGGGGAGCTGTTTTTT. Its protein is CAISGDSVGELFF.

The sample holds a few counts of this clonotype. The rearrangement uses TRBV6-2 or TRBV6-3 and TRBJ2-2; no clear D gene. The length of the CDR3 is 16 residues. The germline V and J ends were trimmed by 4 bases and 6 bases, with 18 bases remaining between them. Germline V gene sequence: CDR1 MNHEY, CDR2 SVGEGT. In DNA, the CDR3 is TGTGCCAGCAGTTTACTCGAAGACGGACCGCCCGGGGAGCTGTTTTTT. Protein: CASSLLEDGPPGELFF.

In the case of this clonotype: With a much larger clone just one base away, this may be a read error. The gene calls are TRBV3-1 and TRBJ2-4; TRBD1 agrees at 8 bases. V lost 4 bases and J lost 4; bases outside the gene matches: 12. Germline CDR1 and CDR2: LGHDT and YNNKEL (reference sequence). CDR3 size: 17 residues. CDR3 residues: CASSREQGRQGKNIQYF. For the CDR3, the DNA is TGTGCCAGCAGCCGAGAGCAGGGAAGACAGGGGAAAAACATTCAGTACTTC.

This clonotype was counted between two and nine times. The rearrangement links TRBV29-1 to TRBJ2-5; D uncertain. The V gene lost 4 bases and the J gene lost 5 bases, with 5 bases spanning the gap. The germline V gene encodes CDR1 SQVTM and CDR2 ANQGSEA. The length of the CDR3 is 10 residues. CDR3 loop: CSVVRETQYF. CDR3 coding DNA: TGCAGCGTTGTCCGGGAGACCCAGTACTTC.

This clonotype has more than one count but fewer than ten. V and J are TRBV12-3 or TRBV12-4 and TRBJ2-1; TRBD1 aligns across 7 bases. The V and J ends lost 6 bases and 12 bases, in that order; junction bases with no gene match: 17. This CDR3 is built from 15 residues. The CDR3 protein is CASSFRGRGSDGQFF. CDR3 nucleotides: TGTGCCAGCAGCTTCCGTGGCAGGGGGAGTGATGGGCAGTTCTTC.

This clonotype was counted a few times. J is TRBJ1-3 and V is TRBV9; 7 bases align to TRBD1. The V segment lost 0 bases and the J segment 3 bases; nucleotides outside the gene matches: 0. Germline CDR1 SGDLS, CDR2 YYNGEE. CDR3 size: 14 residues. The CDR3 loop reads CASSVAGGGNTIYF. The CDR3, as DNA: TGTGCCAGCAGCGTAGCAGGGGGTGGAAACACCATATATTTT.

This clonotype showed up just a few times. The chain joins TRBV13 to TRBJ1-1; D possibly corresponds to TRBD1 (5 bases). The CDR3 length is 15 residues. Per the germline V gene, CDR1 is PRHDT and CDR2 is FYEKMQ (reference sequence). Between the trimmed V and J ends, which lost 4 bases and 3 bases, there was a span of 15 bases. CDR3 sequence: CASSSGPKMDTEAFF. CDR3 DNA: TGTGCCAGCAGCTCGGGACCAAAGATGGACACTGAAGCTTTCTTT.

In its sample, this clonotype was seen a few times. The chain uses TRBV12-3 or TRBV12-4 and TRBJ2-1; 9 bases are shared with TRBD2. This CDR3 region has 14 residues. V trimming: 4 bases; J trimming: 3 bases; junction bases outside the gene matches: 1. CDR3 sequence reads: CASSSRGGYNEQFF. For the CDR3, the DNA is TGTGCCAGCAGTTCGCGGGGGGGCTACAATGAGCAGTTCTTC.

The chain recombines TRBV19 with TRBJ2-3; D is unclear. The length of the CDR3 is 13 residues. V lost 6 bases to trimming and J lost 0 bases, with 7 bases between them. Germline loops: CDR1 LNHDA, CDR2 SQIVND (reference sequence). CDR3 protein: CASSRLSTDTQYF. For the CDR3, the DNA is TGTGCCAGTAGCCGACTTAGCACAGATACGCAGTATTTT.

The genes are TRBV4-1 and TRBJ2-1, with 7 bases identical to TRBD2. Trimming took 4 bases from V and 0 from J; bases not matched to a gene: 12. This CDR3 has 18 amino acids. CDR1 and CDR2 from the germline V gene are MGHRA and YSYEKL. The DNA of the CDR3 is TGCGCCAGCAGCCCCGGCGGGCGGGGGTCGAGCTCCTACAATGAGCAGTTCTTC. It codes for CASSPGGRGSSSYNEQFF.

This clonotype was seen at least ten times. The chain has TRBV7-9 and TRBJ2-1, with D possibly matching TRBD1 (5 bases). The CDR3 totals 11 residues. Germline-derived CDR1 and CDR2 are SEHNR and FQNEAQ (reference sequence). The V end was cut by 10 bases, the J end by 8 bases, with 12 bases between. In nucleotides, the CDR3 is TGTGCCACATCAGGGTATTATGAGCAGTTCTTC. It specifies CATSGYYEQFF.

The chain has TRBV27 and TRBJ2-1; possibly TRBD1 for D (6 bases). Trimming removed 6 bases from V and 9 bases from J, with 15 bases in between. Germline lookup yields CDR1 MNHEY and CDR2 SMNVEV (reference sequence). The CDR3 is made up of 13 amino acids. The CDR3 DNA is TGTGCCAGCAGAAGACAGGATGGTGGTGAGCAGTTCTTC. This translates into CASRRQDGGEQFF.

The chain combines TRBV12-3 or TRBV12-4 with TRBJ2-3; maybe TRBD2 (5 bases). There are 14 residues in the CDR3. Trimming took off 3 bases at V and 2 bases at J, with 9 bases between the two ends. The CDR3 here is CASSFGEYTDTQYF. CDR3 bases: TGTGCCAGCAGTTTCGGGGAATACACAGATACGCAGTATTTT.

This clonotype showed up many times. The chain has TRBV28 and TRBJ2-3, with TRBD2 matching 11 bases. Germline values: CDR1 MDHEN, CDR2 SYDVKM. The ends lost 5 bases at V and 4 bases at J; junction bases unmatched: 5. This CDR3 has 15 residues. The CDR3 region is CASSVAGGPADTQYF. The CDR3 nucleotides read TGTGCCAGCAGTGTAGCGGGGGGGCCTGCAGATACGCAGTATTTT.

J is TRBJ2-5 and V is TRBV7-2, with a weak D call TRBD2 (5 bases). The CDR3 sequence is 13 residues long. With 5 bases removed from V and 2 bases from J, the gap between germline ends came to 9 bases. The germline V gene encodes CDR1 SGHTA and CDR2 FQGNSA. CDR3 region: CASSRLIQETQYF. The CDR3 DNA sequence: TGTGCCAGCAGCAGACTAATACAAGAGACCCAGTACTTC.

In this sample, this clonotype turned up a few times. The rearrangement links TRBV14 to TRBJ2-2; no clear D. Germline V gives CDR1 SGHDN, CDR2 FVKESK. CDR3 length: 16 residues. V lost 4 bases and J lost 0, with 12 bases in between. The CDR3 coding sequence is TGTGCCAGCAGCCCGATCCGTAATACGAACACCGGGGAGCTGTTTTTT. Protein product: CASSPIRNTNTGELFF.

This clonotype has a count of ten or more. The V call is TRBV4-3, the J call TRBJ1-4; tentative D call: TRBD1 (5 bases). Germline V gene data show CDR1 as LGHNA and CDR2 as YSLEER. V was pared by 0 bases and J by 8 bases, with 7 bases between. The CDR3 is 13 residues long. The CDR3 DNA sequence: TGCGCCAGCAGCCAAGATGGGGGAGAAAAACTGTTTTTT. Its protein is CASSQDGGEKLFF.

The chain employs TRBV5-1 and TRBJ1-5, with D perhaps matching TRBD1 (5 bases). Per the germline V gene, CDR1 is SGHRS and CDR2 is YFSETQ. The CDR3 covers 15 residues. The V gene lost 4 bases and the J gene lost 4 bases, with 15 bases spanning the gap. The CDR3 here is CASSPLGGTNQPQHF. In DNA form, the CDR3 reads TGCGCCAGCAGCCCTCTGGGGGGTACTAATCAGCCCCAGCATTTT.